This TCR beta chain was obtained from a study of T-cell reconstitution after alpha-beta-depleted transplantation in children. The study, taken as a whole, reports: Several hundred expanded graft clones reportedly supplied alpha-beta T cells about two months after transplant. A year post-transplant, T-cell counts and diversity derived mostly from newly produced T cells. The study traced high day-60 TCRbeta diversity in some patients to surviving recipient T cells and thymic progenitors.

A library of TCRbeta sequences, prepared with unique molecular identifiers, was generated. TCRdb independently ran MiXCR on the PCR reads; one entry per CDR3 protein. Altogether over 200,000 distinct CDR3 sequences are present, 9.5% to 13% being singletons, with the ten largest covering approximately 28%. The table lists this clonotype with many counts. Its target is not known. V lost 5 bases, J lost 3 bases, and 14 bases lay in between. Germline CDR1 and CDR2: SGHVS and FNYEAQ. This CDR3 comprises 15 residues. The sample consisted of PBMCs, taken before TCRalphabeta/CD19-depleted stem cell transplant. The TCR originated in a child younger than two with acute myeloid leukemia, due to receive a stem cell transplant. This rearrangement joins TRBV7-6 to TRBJ2-1, with D perhaps TRBD2 (6 bases). CDR3 bases: TGTGCCAGCAGCCGAACCCAGGGACTCTACAATGAGCAGTTCTTC. It yields the protein CASSRTQGLYNEQFF.